A single sample gave rise to the 23 T cell receptor beta chains below, sequenced in a study of blood T cell repertoires in COVID-19. Some clones are missing from TCRdb's copy, which holds only in-frame ones; the method was immunoSEQ multiplex PCR. The profile shows fewer than 55,000 clones, roughly 90% of them singletons. The specimen sequenced was peripheral blood. The receptor source for this set is a man aged 50 to 60 with active COVID-19.

The rearrangement links TRBV7-2 to TRBJ2-3, with 10 bases matching TRBD2. Germline V gene sequence: CDR1 SGHTA, CDR2 FQGNSA. CDR3 length: 15 amino acids. V lost 5 bases, J lost 6 bases, and 8 bases stayed unmatched. CDR3 amino acids: CASSVQRGGLDTQYF. The DNA of the CDR3 is TGTGCCAGCAGCGTCCAGCGGGGGGGCCTGGATACGCAGTATTTT. Supplemented by reference TRBV7-2 and TRBJ2-3, the full variable domain reads GAGVSQSPSNKVTEKGKDVELRCDPISGHTALYWYRQSLGQGLEFLIYFQGNSAPDKSGLPSDRFSAERTGGSVSTLTIQRTQQEDSAVYLCASSVQRGGLDTQYFGPGTRLTVL.

This clone was detected only once. This chain links TRBV30 with TRBJ1-6, with a weak D call TRBD1 (5 bases). This CDR3 has 13 amino acids. V lost 5 bases and J 7 bases, leaving 12 bases between the germline ends. Germline-derived CDR1 and CDR2 are GTSNPN and SVGIG (reference sequence). The DNA for the CDR3 is TGTGCCTGGCGGGTCGGGGGGAATTCACCCCTCCACTTT. Translated, it gives CAWRVGGNSPLHF.

The J gene is TRBJ1-1, the V gene TRBV7-3, with a possible D match to TRBD1 (5 bases). Germline-derived CDR1 and CDR2 are SGHTA and FQGTGA. There are 14 residues in the CDR3. Trimming took off 0 bases at V and 4 bases at J, with 9 bases between the two ends. CDR3 loop: CASSLTRGSTEAFF. The CDR3 DNA follows: TGTGCCAGCAGCTTAACGCGGGGCAGCACTGAAGCTTTCTTT.

The chain links TRBV5-5 to TRBJ2-1; 7 positions agree with TRBD2. The CDR3 consists of 15 residues. Germline trimming cut 0 bases from V and 2 bases from J; bases unmatched to any gene: 2. Germline V gene lookup returns CDR1 SGHKS and CDR2 YYEKEE (reference sequence). CDR3 residues: CASSLGLAPYNEQFF. In nucleotides, the CDR3 is TGTGCCAGCAGCTTGGGACTAGCCCCCTACAATGAGCAGTTCTTC.

J is TRBJ1-1 and V is TRBV19; D perhaps matches TRBD1 (5 bases). CDR3 length equals 13 residues. Germline V gene data show CDR1 as LNHDA and CDR2 as SQIVND (reference sequence). Trimming shortened V by 10 bases and J by 0 bases, and 12 bases separated the two germline ends. The CDR3 sequence is CATKEGLNTEAFF. DNA for the CDR3: TGTGCCACTAAGGAGGGACTGAACACTGAAGCTTTCTTT.

The chain combines TRBV11-3 with TRBJ1-1; maybe TRBD1 (5 bases). Germline V gene data show CDR1 as SGHNT and CDR2 as YENEEA. V lost 5 bases, J lost 3 bases, and 16 bases lay in between. The CDR3 has 15 amino acids. CDR3 in amino acids: CASSPGGAGHTEAFF. The DNA of the CDR3 is TGTGCCAGCAGCCCTGGAGGGGCGGGTCACACTGAAGCTTTCTTT. Using reference TRBV11-3 and TRBJ1-1 for the parts outside the CDR3, the full variable domain is EAGVVQSPRYKIIEKKQPVAFWCNPISGHNTLYWYLQNLGQGPELLIRYENEEAVDDSQLPKDRFSAERLKGVDSTLKIQPAELGDSAVYLCASSPGGAGHTEAFFGQGTRLTVV.

The chain combines TRBV4-2 with TRBJ1-1; the match to TRBD1 covers 7 bases. J lost 4 bases, V lost 3 bases, and 2 bases had no gene match. The CDR3 length is 13 residues. Germline V gene lookup returns CDR1 LGHNA and CDR2 YNFKEQ. The CDR3 DNA reads as TGTGCCAGCAGCCAGGGGACAGTCACTGAAGCTTTCTTT. Its protein is CASSQGTVTEAFF.

The rearrangement links TRBV5-1 to TRBJ2-3; TRBD1 agrees at 12 bases. The germline CDR1 and CDR2 sequences are SGHRS and YFSETQ. After removal of 1 base from V and 2 bases from J, the junction contained 5 bases not matched to a gene. The CDR3 sequence is 17 residues long. The CDR3 spells CASSLWGTGGPTDTQYF. The CDR3 nucleotides read TGCGCCAGCAGCTTGTGGGGGACAGGGGGCCCCACAGATACGCAGTATTTT.

This rearrangement joins TRBV12-3 or TRBV12-4 to TRBJ2-7; D remains unclear. V lost 3 bases, J lost 2 bases, and 5 bases lay in between. The CDR3 extends over 12 amino acids. The CDR3 region is CASSFHTYEQYF. CDR3 coding DNA: TGTGCCAGCAGTTTCCACACCTACGAGCAGTACTTC.

The chain employs TRBV7-9 and TRBJ2-6; weak D call: TRBD2 (5 bases). CDR3 length: 16 residues. Trimming removed 10 bases from V and 1 base from J, with 17 bases in between. Per the germline V gene, CDR1 is SEHNR and CDR2 is FQNEAQ (reference sequence). The CDR3 is CATPRGNRSGANVLTF. Written as DNA, the CDR3 is TGTGCCACGCCCCGGGGAAACCGATCTGGGGCCAACGTCCTGACTTTC.

The gene calls are TRBV6-2 or TRBV6-3 and TRBJ2-5; a possible D gene is TRBD1 (6 bases). This CDR3 region has 16 residues. The germline gives CDR1 MNHEY, CDR2 SVGEGT. V was clipped by 2 bases and J by 1 base, with 14 bases between them. CDR3 loop: CASSYGWGRVQETQYF. CDR3 bases: TGTGCCAGCAGTTACGGCTGGGGGCGAGTCCAAGAGACCCAGTACTTC.

This clone came up a few times. This chain joins TRBV6-1 and TRBJ1-1, with unresolved D. The V end lost 2 bases, the J end lost 1 base, and 11 bases lay between the germline ends. The CDR3 runs 15 residues. CDR1 MNHNS and CDR2 SASEGT come from the germline V gene. Here the CDR3 DNA reads TGTGCCAGCAGTGAAATAGGACTGGGGAACACTGAAGCTTTCTTT. It specifies CASSEIGLGNTEAFF.

Regarding this clone: Sequence at one end of the junction differs from germline and may be a read error. The chain couples TRBV15 to TRBJ1-4, with unresolved D. CDR3 length: 16 residues. CDR1 and CDR2 from the germline V gene are LNHNV and YYDKDF (reference sequence). CDR3 amino acids: CATSGDIGRAGEKLFF. Here the CDR3 DNA reads TGTGCCACCAGCGGAGACATTGGGAGGGCTGGAGAAAAACTGTTTTTT.

The chain employs TRBV7-9 and TRBJ2-1; D is perhaps TRBD2 (6 bases). V dropped 4 bases and J dropped 3 bases, with 19 bases sitting between them. The V gene's germline CDR1 is SEHNR and CDR2 FQNEAQ (reference sequence). This CDR3 spans 17 amino acids. The CDR3 spells CASSSHPLALLYNEQFF. The CDR3 coding sequence is TGTGCCAGCAGCTCGCACCCGCTAGCGCTCCTCTACAATGAGCAGTTCTTC.

The V and J genes are TRBV30 and TRBJ1-3; D gene uncertain. This CDR3 spans 14 amino acids. Germline assignment: CDR1 GTSNPN and CDR2 SVGIG (reference sequence). The V end lost 5 bases, the J end lost 4 bases, and 15 bases lay between the germline ends. CDR3 sequence (DNA): TGTGCCTGGTCTACCCTCCCCCTGGGAAACACCATATATTTT. Translating it yields CAWSTLPLGNTIYF.

This clone was picked up one time. The chain uses TRBV12-3 or TRBV12-4 and TRBJ1-5, with D perhaps TRBD1 (6 bases). Trimming stripped 8 bases from V and 11 bases from J, with 19 bases between. The CDR3 spans 13 residues. CDR3 nucleotides: TGTGCCAGCTGGGGGGGCGAAAGGGAGGCCCAGCATTTT. This gives the protein CASWGGEREAQHF.

The chain uses TRBV5-4 and TRBJ1-4; 7 nucleotides match TRBD1. Germline V gene data show CDR1 as SGHNT and CDR2 as YYREEE (reference sequence). Germline trimming cut 2 bases from V and 9 bases from J; bases unmatched to any gene: 10. The CDR3 covers 15 residues. The CDR3 protein is CASSFGQGGAKKLFF. The CDR3 DNA follows: TGTGCCAGCAGCTTTGGGCAAGGGGGCGCAAAAAAACTGTTTTTT. Filled out from reference TRBV5-4 and TRBJ1-4, the complete variable domain reads ETGVTQSPTHLIKTRGQQVTLRCSSQSGHNTVSWYQQALGQGPQFIFQYYREEENGRGNFPPRFSGLQFPNYSSELNVNALELDDSALYLCASSFGQGGAKKLFFGSGTQLSVL.

V gene TRBV11-1 combines with J gene TRBJ1-1, with D hard to call. CDR3 length equals 14 residues. V was shortened by 5 bases and J by 0 bases, with 10 bases between the two germline ends. From germline, CDR1 is SGHAT and CDR2 FQDESV (reference sequence). CDR3 loop: CASSRVAMNTEAFF. The CDR3 DNA sequence: TGTGCCAGCAGCCGGGTAGCGATGAACACTGAAGCTTTCTTT. Full variable domain (missing parts from reference TRBV11-1 and TRBJ1-1): EAEVAQSPRYKITEKSQAVAFWCDPISGHATLYWYRQILGQGPELLVQFQDESVVDDSQLPKDRFSAERLKGVDSTLKIQPAELGDSAMYLCASSRVAMNTEAFFGQGTRLTVV.

The chain is built from TRBV4-1 and TRBJ2-7, with a tentative D call TRBD1 (6 bases). V was clipped by 0 bases and J by 5 bases, with 11 bases between them. Per the germline V gene, CDR1 is MGHRA and CDR2 is YSYEKL. The CDR3 is made up of 14 amino acids. The CDR3 DNA reads as TGCGCCAGCAGCCAAGATAATGGGGGCAACGAGCAGTACGTC. Translating it yields CASSQDNGGNEQYV.

This clone was seen a handful of times. The rearrangement links TRBV7-6 to TRBJ2-1; 10 nucleotides agree with TRBD1. V shed 5 bases and J 9 bases; nucleotides not matched to a gene: 10. Germline CDR1 is SGHVS and CDR2 is FNYEAQ. The CDR3 extends over 15 amino acids. The CDR3 DNA is TGTGCCAGCAGCCCGGGACAGGGGTTGGCTGGTGAGCAGTTCTTC. Translated: CASSPGQGLAGEQFF.

The J gene is TRBJ1-2, the V gene TRBV7-3, with 9 bases that match TRBD1. V was clipped by 5 bases and J by 8 bases; unmatched bases: 6. This CDR3 spans 13 amino acids. Germline V gives CDR1 SGHTA, CDR2 FQGTGA. The CDR3 region has the DNA TGTGCCAGCAGCCCCACAGGGGGCGCCGGCTACACCTTC. This encodes CASSPTGGAGYTF.

J is TRBJ2-4 and V is TRBV27; D gene unclear. This CDR3 has 14 residues. Germline-derived CDR1 and CDR2 are MNHEY and SMNVEV (reference sequence). V gave up 1 base and J gave up 0 bases, with 4 bases separating them. The CDR3 sequence: CASSLLRAKNIQYF. The CDR3, as DNA: TGTGCCAGCAGTTTATTGAGAGCCAAAAACATTCAGTACTTC.

This chain joins TRBV9 and TRBJ2-4; a possible D gene is TRBD2 (8 bases). The CDR3 runs 15 residues. CDR1 is SGDLS, CDR2 YYNGEE, per germline. The V and J ends lost 4 bases and 8 bases respectively, with 19 bases between them. The CDR3 spells CASSPGTSQGDIQYF. CDR3 DNA: TGTGCCAGCAGCCCTGGGACTAGTCAGGGGGACATTCAGTACTTC.